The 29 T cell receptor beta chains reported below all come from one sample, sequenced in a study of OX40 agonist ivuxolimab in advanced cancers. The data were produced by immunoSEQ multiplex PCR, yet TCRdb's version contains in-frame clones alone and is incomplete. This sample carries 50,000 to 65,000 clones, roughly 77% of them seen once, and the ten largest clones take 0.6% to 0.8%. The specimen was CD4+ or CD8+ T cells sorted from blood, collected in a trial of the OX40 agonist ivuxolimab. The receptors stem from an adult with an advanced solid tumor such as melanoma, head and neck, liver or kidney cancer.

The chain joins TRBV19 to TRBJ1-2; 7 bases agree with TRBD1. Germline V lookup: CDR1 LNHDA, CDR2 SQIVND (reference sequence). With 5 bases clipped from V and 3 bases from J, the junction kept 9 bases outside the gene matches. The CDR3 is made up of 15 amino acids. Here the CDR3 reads CASSFLQGEDYGYTF. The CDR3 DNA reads TGTGCCAGTAGTTTCCTTCAGGGGGAGGACTATGGCTACACCTTC.

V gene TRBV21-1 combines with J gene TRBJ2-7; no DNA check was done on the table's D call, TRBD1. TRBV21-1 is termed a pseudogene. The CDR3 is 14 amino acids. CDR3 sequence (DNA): TGTGCCAGCAGCCGAGGGGGTTTTTTCTACGAGCAGTACTTC. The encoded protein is CASSRGGFFYEQYF.

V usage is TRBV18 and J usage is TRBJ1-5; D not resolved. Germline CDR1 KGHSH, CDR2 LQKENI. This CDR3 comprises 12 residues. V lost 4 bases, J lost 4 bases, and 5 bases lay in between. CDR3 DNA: TGTGCCAGCTCACTCCCGAATCAGCCCCAGCATTTT. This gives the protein CASSLPNQPQHF.

The CDR3: CASNQGVGGYTF. CDR3 DNA sequence: TGTGCCAGCAATCAGGGCGTCGGCGGCTACACCTTC. The rearrangement joins TRBV6-5 to TRBJ1-2; D is perhaps TRBD1 (5 bases). The CDR3 length is 12 residues. V lost 7 bases and J 8 bases, leaving 14 bases between the germline ends. Germline V CDR1 and CDR2: MNHEY, SVGAGI.

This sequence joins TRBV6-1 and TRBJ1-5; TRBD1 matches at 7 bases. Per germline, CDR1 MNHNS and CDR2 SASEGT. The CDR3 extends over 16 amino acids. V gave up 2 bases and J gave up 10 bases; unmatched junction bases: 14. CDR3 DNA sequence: TGTGCCAGCAGTGAAAGACAGGGATACCGGACGGGACCCCAGCATTTT. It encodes CASSERQGYRTGPQHF.

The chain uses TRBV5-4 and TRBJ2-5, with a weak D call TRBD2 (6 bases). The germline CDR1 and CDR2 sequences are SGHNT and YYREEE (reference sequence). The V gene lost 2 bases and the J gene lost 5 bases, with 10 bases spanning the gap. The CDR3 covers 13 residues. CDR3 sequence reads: CASSLGAGETQYF. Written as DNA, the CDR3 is TGTGCCAGCAGCTTAGGGGCGGGGGAGACCCAGTACTTC. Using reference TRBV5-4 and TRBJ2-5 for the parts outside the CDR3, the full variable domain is ETGVTQSPTHLIKTRGQQVTLRCSSQSGHNTVSWYQQALGQGPQFIFQYYREEENGRGNFPPRFSGLQFPNYSSELNVNALELDDSALYLCASSLGAGETQYFGPGTRLLVL.

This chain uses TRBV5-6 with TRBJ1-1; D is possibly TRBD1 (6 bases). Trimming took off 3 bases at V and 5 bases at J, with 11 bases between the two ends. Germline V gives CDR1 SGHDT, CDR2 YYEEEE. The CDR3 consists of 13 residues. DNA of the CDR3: TGTGCCAGCAGCTGGACAGTGATGACTGAAGCTTTCTTT. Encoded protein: CASSWTVMTEAFF. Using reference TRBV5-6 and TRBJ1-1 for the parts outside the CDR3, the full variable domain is DAGVTQSPTHLIKTRGQQVTLRCSPKSGHDTVSWYQQALGQGPQFIFQYYEEEERQRGNFPDRFSGHQFPNYSSELNVNALLLGDSALYLCASSWTVMTEAFFGQGTRLTVV.

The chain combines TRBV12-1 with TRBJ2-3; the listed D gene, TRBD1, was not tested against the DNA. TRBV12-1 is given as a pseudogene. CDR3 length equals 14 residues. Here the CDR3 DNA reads TGTGCCAGCAGCTGGGGACAGGGGGGAGATACGCAGTATTTT. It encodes CASSWGQGGDTQYF.

CDR3 sequence (DNA): TGCGCCAGCAGCCCCGGGATCACAGATACGCAGTATTTT. This translates into CASSPGITDTQYF. The chain carries TRBV5-1 and TRBJ2-3, with D possibly matching TRBD2 (5 bases). The germline CDR1 and CDR2 sequences are SGHRS and YFSETQ. V lost 4 bases to trimming and J lost 2 bases, with 8 bases between them. This CDR3 region has 13 residues.

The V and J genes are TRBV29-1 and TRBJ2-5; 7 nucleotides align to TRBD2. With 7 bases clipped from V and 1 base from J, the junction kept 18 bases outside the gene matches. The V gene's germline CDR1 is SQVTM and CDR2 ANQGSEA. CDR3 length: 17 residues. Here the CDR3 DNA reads TGCAGCGCGATGCCGTTGTCGGCAAGCGGGGTCCAAGAGACCCAGTACTTC. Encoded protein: CSAMPLSASGVQETQYF. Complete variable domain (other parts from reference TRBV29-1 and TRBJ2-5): SAVISQKPSRDICQRGTSLTIQCQVDSQVTMMFWYRQQPGQSLTLIATANQGSEATYESGFVIDKFPISRPNLTFSTLTVSNMSPEDSSIYLCSAMPLSASGVQETQYFGPGTRLLVL.

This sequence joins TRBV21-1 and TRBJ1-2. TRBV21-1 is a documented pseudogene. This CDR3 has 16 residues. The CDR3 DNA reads TGTGCCAGCACCCCGGCGCGGGCAGGCGCCTACTATGGCTACACCTTC. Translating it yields CASTPARAGAYYGYTF.

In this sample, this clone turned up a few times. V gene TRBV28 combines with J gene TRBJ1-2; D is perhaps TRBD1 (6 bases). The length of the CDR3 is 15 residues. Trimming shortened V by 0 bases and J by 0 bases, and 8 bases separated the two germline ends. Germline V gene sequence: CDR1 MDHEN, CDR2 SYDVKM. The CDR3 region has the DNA TGTGCCAGCAGTTTATGGCGGGGGCCTAACTATGGCTACACCTTC. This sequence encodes CASSLWRGPNYGYTF.

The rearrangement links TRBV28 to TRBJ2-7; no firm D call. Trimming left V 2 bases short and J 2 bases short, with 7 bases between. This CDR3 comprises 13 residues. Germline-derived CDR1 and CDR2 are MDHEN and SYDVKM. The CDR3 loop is CASSLRAPYEQYF. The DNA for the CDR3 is TGTGCCAGCAGTTTACGGGCCCCCTACGAGCAGTACTTC. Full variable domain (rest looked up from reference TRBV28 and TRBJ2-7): DVKVTQSSRYLVKRTGEKVFLECVQDMDHENMFWYRQDPGLGLRLIYFSYDVKMKEKGDIPEGYSVSREKKERFSLILESASTNQTSMYLCASSLRAPYEQYFGPGTRLTVT.

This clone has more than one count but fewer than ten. The CDR3 loop is CASSPGTTRGQFF. The CDR3 bases are TGTGCCAGCAGTCCAGGGACCACTCGGGGGCAGTTCTTC. This chain links TRBV28 with TRBJ2-1; D may match TRBD1 or TRBD2 (5 bases each). Germline V gene sequence: CDR1 MDHEN, CDR2 SYDVKM. V gave up 5 bases and J gave up 12 bases, with 17 bases separating them. The CDR3 is made up of 13 amino acids.

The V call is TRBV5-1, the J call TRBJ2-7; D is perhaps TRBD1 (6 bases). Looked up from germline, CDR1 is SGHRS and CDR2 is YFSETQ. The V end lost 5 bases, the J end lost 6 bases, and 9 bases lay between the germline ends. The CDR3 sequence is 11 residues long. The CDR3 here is CASRSGVEQYF. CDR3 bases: TGCGCCAGCAGATCAGGGGTCGAGCAGTACTTC.

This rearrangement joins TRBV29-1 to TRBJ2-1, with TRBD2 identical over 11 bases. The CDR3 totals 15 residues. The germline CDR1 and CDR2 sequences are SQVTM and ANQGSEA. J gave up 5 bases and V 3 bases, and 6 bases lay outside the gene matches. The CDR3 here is CSVDLLAGAHNEQFF. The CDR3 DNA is TGCAGCGTTGACCTACTAGCGGGGGCCCACAATGAGCAGTTCTTC.

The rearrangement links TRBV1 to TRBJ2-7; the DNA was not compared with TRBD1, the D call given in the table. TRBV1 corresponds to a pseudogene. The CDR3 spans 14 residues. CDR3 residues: CTSRGTELGFEQYF. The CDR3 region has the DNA TGCACCAGCAGGGGGACAGAGTTAGGTTTCGAGCAGTACTTC.

The CDR3, as DNA: TGTGCCAGCAGAAAGGGCCCTTTAAGCACCGGGGAGCTGTTTTTT. This translates into CASRKGPLSTGELFF. The chain recombines TRBV5-4 with TRBJ2-2; D remains ambiguous. The germline gives CDR1 SGHNT, CDR2 YYREEE (reference sequence). This CDR3 has 15 amino acids. The V end was cut by 5 bases, the J end by 4 bases, with 15 bases between.

The CDR3 DNA reads as TGTGCCAGCAGCCCCCGAGTAGCGGGGGGGCTCTACGAGCAGTACTTC. Translation gives CASSPRVAGGLYEQYF. The gene calls are TRBV9 and TRBJ2-7, with 11 bases that match TRBD2. Unmatched junction bases numbered 9, after V lost 4 bases and J lost 3 bases. The germline CDR1 and CDR2 sequences are SGDLS and YYNGEE. The CDR3 runs 16 residues.

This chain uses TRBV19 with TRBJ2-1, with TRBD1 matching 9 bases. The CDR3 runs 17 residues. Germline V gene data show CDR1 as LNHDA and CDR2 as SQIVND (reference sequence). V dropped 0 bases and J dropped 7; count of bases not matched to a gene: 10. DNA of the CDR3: TGTGCCAGTAGTATAGATAGGGATCCGGGACAGGGAAATGAGCAGTTCTTC. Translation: CASSIDRDPGQGNEQFF.

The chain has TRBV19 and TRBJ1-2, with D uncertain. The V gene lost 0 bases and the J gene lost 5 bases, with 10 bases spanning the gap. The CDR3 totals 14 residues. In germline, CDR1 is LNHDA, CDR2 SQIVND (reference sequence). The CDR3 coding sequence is TGTGCCAGTAGTATAGATTCTCGGCCGTATGGCTACACCTTC. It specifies CASSIDSRPYGYTF.

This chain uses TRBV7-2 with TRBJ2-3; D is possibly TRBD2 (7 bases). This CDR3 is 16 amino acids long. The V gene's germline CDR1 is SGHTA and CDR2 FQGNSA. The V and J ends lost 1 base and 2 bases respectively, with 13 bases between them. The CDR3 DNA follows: TGTGCCAGCAGCTTAGTGGCGGGGGCCTTCACAGATACGCAGTATTTT. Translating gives CASSLVAGAFTDTQYF.

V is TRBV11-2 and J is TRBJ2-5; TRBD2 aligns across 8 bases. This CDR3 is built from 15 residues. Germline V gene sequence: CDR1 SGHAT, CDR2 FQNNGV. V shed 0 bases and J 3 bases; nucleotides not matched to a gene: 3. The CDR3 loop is CASSLDSGEEETQYF. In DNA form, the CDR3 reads TGTGCCAGCAGCTTAGATAGCGGGGAGGAAGAGACCCAGTACTTC.

The CDR3 coding sequence is TGTGCCAGCACTCCCCAGGTGGGCCCGGGGATGAACACTGAAGCTTTCTTT. Amino acid sequence: CASTPQVGPGMNTEAFF. The chain is built from TRBV5-4 and TRBJ1-1, with D unclear. The CDR3 has 17 residues. The germline V gene encodes CDR1 SGHNT and CDR2 YYREEE (reference sequence). Trimming stripped 6 bases from V and 0 bases from J, with 21 bases between.

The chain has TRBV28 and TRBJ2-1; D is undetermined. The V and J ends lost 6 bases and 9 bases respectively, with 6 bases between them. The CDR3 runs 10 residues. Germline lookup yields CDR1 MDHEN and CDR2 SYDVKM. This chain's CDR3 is CASRRGEQFF. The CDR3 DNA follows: TGTGCCAGCAGGAGAGGTGAGCAGTTCTTC.

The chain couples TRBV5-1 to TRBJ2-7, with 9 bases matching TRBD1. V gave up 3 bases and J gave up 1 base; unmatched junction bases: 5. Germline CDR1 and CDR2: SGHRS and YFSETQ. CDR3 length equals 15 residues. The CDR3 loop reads CASSWGGTGSYEQYF. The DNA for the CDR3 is TGCGCCAGCAGCTGGGGTGGGACAGGGTCCTACGAGCAGTACTTC.

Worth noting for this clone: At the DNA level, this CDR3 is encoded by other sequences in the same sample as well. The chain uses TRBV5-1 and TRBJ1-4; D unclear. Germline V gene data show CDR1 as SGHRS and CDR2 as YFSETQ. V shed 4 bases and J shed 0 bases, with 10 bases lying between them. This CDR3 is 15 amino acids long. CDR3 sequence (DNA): TGCGCCAGCAGCACCGGGAGCGCAACTAATGAAAAACTGTTTTTT. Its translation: CASSTGSATNEKLFF. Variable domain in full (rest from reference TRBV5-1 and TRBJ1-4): KAGVTQTPRYLIKTRGQQVTLSCSPISGHRSVSWYQQTPGQGLQFLFEYFSETQRNKGNFPGRFSGRQFSNSRSEMNVSTLELGDSALYLCASSTGSATNEKLFFGSGTQLSVL.

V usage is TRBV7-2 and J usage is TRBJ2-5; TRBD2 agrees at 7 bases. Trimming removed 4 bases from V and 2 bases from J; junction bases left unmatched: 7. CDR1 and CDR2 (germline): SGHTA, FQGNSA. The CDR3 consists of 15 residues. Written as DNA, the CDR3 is TGTGCCAGCAGCTCCGGGGCTAGCGGTCAAGAGACCCAGTACTTC. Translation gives CASSSGASGQETQYF.

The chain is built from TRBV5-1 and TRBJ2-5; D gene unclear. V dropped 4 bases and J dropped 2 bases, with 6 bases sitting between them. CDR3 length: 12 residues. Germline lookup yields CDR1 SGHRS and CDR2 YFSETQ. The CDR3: CASSQVQETQYF. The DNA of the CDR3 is TGCGCCAGCAGCCAGGTACAAGAGACCCAGTACTTC.